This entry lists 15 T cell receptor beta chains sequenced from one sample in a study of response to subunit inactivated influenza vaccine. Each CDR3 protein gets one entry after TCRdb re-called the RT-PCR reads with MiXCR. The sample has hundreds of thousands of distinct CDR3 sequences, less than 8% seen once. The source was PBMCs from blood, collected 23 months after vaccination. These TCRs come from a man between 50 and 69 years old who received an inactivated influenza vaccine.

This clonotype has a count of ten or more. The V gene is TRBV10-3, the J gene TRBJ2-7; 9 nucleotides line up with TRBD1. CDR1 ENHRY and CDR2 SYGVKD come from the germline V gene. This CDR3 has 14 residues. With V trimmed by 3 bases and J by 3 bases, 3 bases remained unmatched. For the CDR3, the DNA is TGTGCCATCAGTGACGGGACAGGGATCTACGAGCAGTACTTC. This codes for CAISDGTGIYEQYF.

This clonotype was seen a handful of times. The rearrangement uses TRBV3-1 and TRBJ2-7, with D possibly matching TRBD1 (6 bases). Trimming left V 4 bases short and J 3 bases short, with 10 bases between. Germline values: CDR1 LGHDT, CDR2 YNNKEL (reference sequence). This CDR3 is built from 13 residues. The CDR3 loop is CASSPRQDYEQYF. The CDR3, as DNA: TGTGCCAGCAGCCCGCGACAGGACTACGAGCAGTACTTC.

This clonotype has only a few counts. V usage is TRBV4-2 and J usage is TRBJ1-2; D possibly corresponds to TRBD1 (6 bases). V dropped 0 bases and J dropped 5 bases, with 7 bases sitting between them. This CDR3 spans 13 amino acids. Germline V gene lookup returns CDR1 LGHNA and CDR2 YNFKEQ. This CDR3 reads CASSQEGGYGYTF. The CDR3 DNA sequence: TGTGCCAGCAGCCAAGAAGGGGGATATGGCTACACCTTC.

The CDR3 nucleotides are TGTGCCACCAGCAGGGGAAGGACAGAGTACAATGAGCAGTTCTTC. This translates into CATSRGRTEYNEQFF. This chain connects TRBV15 to TRBJ2-1; a weak D match, TRBD1 (6 bases). CDR3 length: 15 residues. Trimming removed 3 bases from V and 4 bases from J, with 13 bases in between. In germline, CDR1 is LNHNV, CDR2 YYDKDF (reference sequence).

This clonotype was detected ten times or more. The CDR3, as DNA: TGTGCCAGCAGTCTTCGGGGACAGGGATCCTACGAGCAGTACTTC. Its protein is CASSLRGQGSYEQYF. The gene calls are TRBV12-3 or TRBV12-4 and TRBJ2-7; 9 nucleotides align to TRBD1. V trimming: 5 bases; J trimming: 1 base; junction bases outside the gene matches: 6. The CDR3 consists of 15 residues.

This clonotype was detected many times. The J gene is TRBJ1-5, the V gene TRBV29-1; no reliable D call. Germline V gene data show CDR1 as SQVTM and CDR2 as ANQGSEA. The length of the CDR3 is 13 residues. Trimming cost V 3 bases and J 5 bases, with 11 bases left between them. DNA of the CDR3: TGCAGCGTTGAGCTAGGCGGCGATCAGCCCCAGCATTTT. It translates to CSVELGGDQPQHF. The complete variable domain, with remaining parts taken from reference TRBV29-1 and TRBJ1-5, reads SAVISQKPSRDICQRGTSLTIQCQVDSQVTMMFWYRQQPGQSLTLIATANQGSEATYESGFVIDKFPISRPNLTFSTLTVSNMSPEDSSIYLCSVELGGDQPQHFGDGTRLSIL.

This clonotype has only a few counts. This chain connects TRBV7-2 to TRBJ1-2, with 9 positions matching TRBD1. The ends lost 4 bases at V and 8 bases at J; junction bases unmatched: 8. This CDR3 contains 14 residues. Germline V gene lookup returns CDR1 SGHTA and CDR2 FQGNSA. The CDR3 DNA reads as TGTGCCAGCAGCTCGAGGCGGACAGGGGTCGGCTACACCTTC. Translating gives CASSSRRTGVGYTF.

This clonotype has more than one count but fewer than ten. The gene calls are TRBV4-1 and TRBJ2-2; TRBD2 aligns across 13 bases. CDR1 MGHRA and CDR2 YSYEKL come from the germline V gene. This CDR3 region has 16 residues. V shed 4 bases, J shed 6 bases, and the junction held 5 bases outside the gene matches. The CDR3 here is CASSPLAGGLAGELFF. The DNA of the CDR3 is TGCGCCAGCAGCCCACTAGCGGGGGGGCTGGCCGGGGAGCTGTTTTTT.

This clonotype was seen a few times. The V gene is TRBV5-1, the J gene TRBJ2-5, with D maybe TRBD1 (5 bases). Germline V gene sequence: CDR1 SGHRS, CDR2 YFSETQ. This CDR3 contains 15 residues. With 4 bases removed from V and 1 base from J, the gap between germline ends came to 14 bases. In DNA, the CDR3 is TGCGCCAGCAGCCCCACGACAGTCCGCCAAGAGACCCAGTACTTC. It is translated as CASSPTTVRQETQYF.

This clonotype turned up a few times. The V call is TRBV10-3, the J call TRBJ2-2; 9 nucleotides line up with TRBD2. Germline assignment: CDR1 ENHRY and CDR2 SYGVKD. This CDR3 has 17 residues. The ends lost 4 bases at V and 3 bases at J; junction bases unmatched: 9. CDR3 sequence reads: CAISGSSGSGYTGELFF. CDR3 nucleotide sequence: TGTGCCATCAGTGGTAGTAGCGGGAGTGGTTACACCGGGGAGCTGTTTTTT.

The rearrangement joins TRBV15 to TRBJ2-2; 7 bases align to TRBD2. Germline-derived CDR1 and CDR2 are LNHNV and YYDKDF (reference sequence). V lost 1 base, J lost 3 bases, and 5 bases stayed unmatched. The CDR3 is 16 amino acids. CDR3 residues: CATSRVLGGDTGELFF. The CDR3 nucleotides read TGTGCCACCAGCAGAGTCTTGGGAGGGGACACCGGGGAGCTGTTTTTT.

This CDR3 reads CSVRSTGNTIYF. The CDR3 DNA reads TGCAGCGTTCGCAGTACTGGAAACACCATATATTTT. The gene calls are TRBV29-1 and TRBJ1-3; D gene uncertain. Germline V gives CDR1 SQVTM, CDR2 ANQGSEA. Trimming removed 5 bases at V and 2 bases at J, with 7 bases between. CDR3 size: 12 residues.

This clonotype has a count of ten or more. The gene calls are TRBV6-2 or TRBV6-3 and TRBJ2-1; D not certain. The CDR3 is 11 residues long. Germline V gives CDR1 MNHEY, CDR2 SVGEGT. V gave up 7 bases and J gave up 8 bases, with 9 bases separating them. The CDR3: CASTDLHEQFF. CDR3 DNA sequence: TGTGCCAGCACCGACCTGCATGAGCAGTTCTTC.

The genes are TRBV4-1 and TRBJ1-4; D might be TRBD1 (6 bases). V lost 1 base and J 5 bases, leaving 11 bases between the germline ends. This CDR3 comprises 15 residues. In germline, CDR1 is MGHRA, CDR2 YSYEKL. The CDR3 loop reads CASSQADRQNEKLFF. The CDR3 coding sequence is TGCGCCAGCAGCCAAGCGGACAGACAAAATGAAAAACTGTTTTTT.

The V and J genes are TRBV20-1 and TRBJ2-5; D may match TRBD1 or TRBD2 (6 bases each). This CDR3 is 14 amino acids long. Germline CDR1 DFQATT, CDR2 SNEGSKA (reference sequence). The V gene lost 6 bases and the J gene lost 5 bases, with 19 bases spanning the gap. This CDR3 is CSALRGASGETQYF. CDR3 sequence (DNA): TGCAGTGCCCTGAGGGGGGCTAGTGGGGAGACCCAGTACTTC.